The rows below give T cell receptor beta chains drawn from one sample of a study of cytomegalovirus exposure and HLA in healthy donors. The protocol was immunoSEQ multiplex PCR, while the TCRdb copy is restricted to in-frame clones and leaves out a portion. The sample shows more than 150,000 clones, about four fifths of them seen only once. Sequencing input: PBMCs. All receptors derive from a woman aged 25 to 39 in good health and CMV-seronegative. Both conserved end residues are part of each CDR3. D genes are given only for firm matches. Clone size is not always given. Where it is, it says once, few, many or a class for expanded clones.

abundance | j_gene | d_gene | v_gene | CDR3nt | CDR3aa
NA | TRBJ2-2 | TRBD2 | TRBV18 | TGTGCCAGCTCACTCAATAGCGGGGAGAACACCGGGGAGCTGTTTTTT | CASSLNSGENTGELFF
once | TRBJ1-1 | TRBD1 | TRBV2 | TGTGCCAGCAGCTCTGGGACAGGGGCTACGAGGACTGAAGCTTTCTTT | CASSSGTGATRTEAFF
NA | TRBJ2-7 | NA | TRBV6-5 | TGTGCCAGCAGTTACTGGCAGAACTCCTACGAGCAGTACTTC | CASSYWQNSYEQYF
NA | TRBJ1-5 | NA | TRBV28 | TGTGCCAGCAGGGAGCAGGGGTTGAGCAATCAGCCCCAGCATTTT | CASREQGLSNQPQHF
NA | TRBJ1-2 | NA | TRBV6-5 | TGTGCCAGCAGTTACTCTCCCCGGGATGGCTACACCTTC | CASSYSPRDGYTF
NA | TRBJ2-6 | TRBD1 | TRBV2 | TGTGCCAGCGGGACAGGGGCTGGGGCCAACGTCCTGACTTTC | CASGTGAGANVLTF
NA | TRBJ2-7 | NA | TRBV11-2 | TGTGCCAGCAGCTTATGGGAAGGGGTTTCCTACGAGCAGTACTTC | CASSLWEGVSYEQYF
NA | TRBJ2-7 | NA | TRBV5-1 | TGCGCCAGCAGCTTGGGGGGGCGCCAGGAGCAGTACTTC | CASSLGGRQEQYF
NA | TRBJ2-1 | NA | TRBV10-1 | TGCGCCAGCAGCGCAAACTCCTTTGGTAGCTCCTACAATGAGCAGTTCTTC | CASSANSFGSSYNEQFF
NA | TRBJ1-6 | TRBD1 | TRBV27 | TGTGCCAGCAGTTTCCGGACAGGGGGATCACCCCTCCACTTT | CASSFRTGGSPLHF
NA | TRBJ2-1 | TRBD1 | TRBV6-5 | TGTGCCAGCAGCTCGGGACACAGGGGGCTGGATGAGCAGTTCTTC | CASSSGHRGLDEQFF
once | TRBJ1-6 | NA | TRBV18 | TGTGCCAGCTCATCAATCGGACAGCTCACACCCCTCCACTTT | CASSSIGQLTPLHF
NA | TRBJ2-7 | TRBD1 | TRBV7-6 | TGTGCCAGCAGTCGCGGGACAGGTCCTGTTGAGCAGTACTTC | CASSRGTGPVEQYF
few | TRBJ1-3 | NA | TRBV27 | TGTGCCAGCAGTCCGGGAGGAAACACCATATATTTT | CASSPGGNTIYF
NA | TRBJ2-7 | NA | TRBV5-4 | TGTGCCAGCAGCTTAGGAGGGGGCTTATACGAGCAGTACTTC | CASSLGGGLYEQYF
NA | TRBJ1-5 | NA | TRBV10-3 | TGTGCCATCAGTGCACAGGGAGTTCAGCCCCAGCATTTT | CAISAQGVQPQHF
NA | TRBJ2-5 | TRBD1 | TRBV10-3 | TGTGCCATCAGTGAGCCGGGGACAGGAGGAGAGACCCAGTACTTC | CAISEPGTGGETQYF
NA | TRBJ1-2 | NA | TRBV10-3 | TGTGCCATCGACGGTGGGGGAGGTAATGGCTACACCTTC | CAIDGGGGNGYTF
NA | TRBJ1-5 | NA | TRBV4-2 | TGTGCCAGCAGCCATACAACAGGGAGTGGCAATCAGCCCCAGCATTTT | CASSHTTGSGNQPQHF
NA | TRBJ2-7 | NA | TRBV7-6 | TGTGCCAGCAGCCTCACAGGGAAAACCTACGAGCAGTACTTC | CASSLTGKTYEQYF
NA | TRBJ1-5 | TRBD1 | TRBV7-2 | TGTGCCAGCAGCTTAGGTCCCGGGACAGGGAATCAGCCCCAGCATTTT | CASSLGPGTGNQPQHF
NA | TRBJ2-7 | TRBD1 | TRBV4-3 | TGCGCCAGCAGCCAAGATCGGACAGGGGGCTACTACGAGCAGTACTTC | CASSQDRTGGYYEQYF
NA | TRBJ1-3 | NA | TRBV5-1 | TGCGCCAGCAGCTTGGAGGGGGTCCCGGTATATTTT | CASSLEGVPVYF
NA | TRBJ1-4 | TRBD1 | TRBV6-1 | TGTGCCAGTAGGTCGAGACAGGGGAATGAAAAACTGTTTTTT | CASRSRQGNEKLFF
NA | TRBJ2-7 | TRBD1 | TRBV9 | TGTGCCAGCAGCCGTGACAGGGCGCACTACGAGCAGTACTTC | CASSRDRAHYEQYF
once | TRBJ2-3 | TRBD1 | TRBV6-5 | TGTGCCAGGGACAGGAAAGGGGATACGCAGTATTTT | CARDRKGDTQYF
NA | TRBJ2-1 | NA | TRBV5-1 | TGCGCCAGCAGCTTGGCGGCGGGGCCCTACAATGAGCAGTTCTTC | CASSLAAGPYNEQFF
few | TRBJ2-5 | NA | TRBV7-8 | TGTGCCAGCAGCTTTGACATACAAGAGACCCAGTACTTC | CASSFDIQETQYF
NA | TRBJ2-1 | TRBD2 | TRBV18 | TGTGCCAGCTCACAACTAGCGGGGGGGTCCGAGCCCTACAATGAGCAGTTCTTC | CASSQLAGGSEPYNEQFF
few | TRBJ1-5 | TRBD1 | TRBV10-2 | TGCGCCAGCACCGGACAGGGGAGCAATCAGCCCCAGCATTTT | CASTGQGSNQPQHF
NA | TRBJ2-3 | TRBD2 | TRBV15 | TGTGCCACCAGCAGAAAGGTCGGGGCTAGCGGGGGGTATACGCAGTATTTT | CATSRKVGASGGYTQYF
once | TRBJ2-7 | TRBD1 | TRBV6-5 | TGTGCCAGCAGTTACCAGGGGACAGCTTTTTACGAGCAGTACTTC | CASSYQGTAFYEQYF
NA | TRBJ2-5 | TRBD1 | TRBV9 | TGTGCCAGCGCCGGGACAGAAGAGACCCAGTACTTC | CASAGTEETQYF
NA | TRBJ2-2 | TRBD2 | TRBV5-1 | TGCGCCAGCAGCTCCGCTAGCGGGGGCACCGGGGAGCTGTTTTTT | CASSSASGGTGELFF
NA | TRBJ2-1 | TRBD1 | TRBV28 | TGTGCCAGTCCCCGGGACAGGGGGGGGAATGAGCAGTTCTTC | CASPRDRGGNEQFF
NA | TRBJ1-6 | TRBD1 | TRBV5-1 | TGCGCCAGCAGCCCCGGGACAGGGGATCCCGGTTCACCCCTCCACTTT | CASSPGTGDPGSPLHF
NA | TRBJ2-6 | NA | TRBV18 | TGTGCCAGCTCACCACCCCAGGGTGGGGCCAACGTCCTGACTTTC | CASSPPQGGANVLTF
NA | TRBJ1-1 | NA | TRBV29-1 | TGCAGCGGAGTTCGTGGTCTGAACACTGAAGCTTTCTTT | CSGVRGLNTEAFF
NA | TRBJ2-7 | NA | TRBV6-5 | TGTGCCAGCAGTTATGAGAACGAGCAGTACTTC | CASSYENEQYF
NA | TRBJ1-6 | NA | TRBV2 | TGTGCCGCTTTGGGGGGTTCGGGTTCACCCCTCCACTTT | CAALGGSGSPLHF
NA | TRBJ2-3 | NA | TRBV6-5 | TGTGCCAGCAGTTACTCGAGGGGCACAGATACGCAGTATTTT | CASSYSRGTDTQYF
NA | TRBJ2-7 | TRBD2 | TRBV6-5 | TGTGCCAGCAGGGTAGCGGGGGAGGCCCCCGAGCAGTACTTC | CASRVAGEAPEQYF
NA | TRBJ1-6 | TRBD1 | TRBV18 | TGTGCCAGCTCACCAAGAACAGGGGAAAATTCACCCCTCCACTTT | CASSPRTGENSPLHF
NA | TRBJ2-2 | TRBD2 | TRBV10-3 | TGTGCCATCCTCGGGCAGAGCGGGGGGACCGGGGAGCTGTTTTTT | CAILGQSGGTGELFF
NA | TRBJ1-3 | NA | TRBV18 | TGTGCCAGCTCACCACCGGGGGCAGGATTACCCTCTGGAAACACCATATATTTT | CASSPPGAGLPSGNTIYF
NA | TRBJ2-3 | NA | TRBV7-9 | TGTGCCAGCAGCTTATCAGGCCTCACAGATACGCAGTATTTT | CASSLSGLTDTQYF
NA | TRBJ1-1 | TRBD1 | TRBV6-5 | TGTGCCAGCAGTTACCTCAAGACTGGACAGGTCGCTGAAGCTTTCTTT | CASSYLKTGQVAEAFF
NA | TRBJ2-7 | TRBD2 | TRBV6-4 | TGTGCCAGCAGTGCTAGCGGGGGGAAAAACGAGCAGTACTTC | CASSASGGKNEQYF